Presented here are 29 T cell receptor beta chains from one specimen sequenced in a study of CD8 T cells in Susac syndrome. RNA totalling roughly 0.45 to 1 ug underwent reverse transcription with random hexamers. TCRdb analysed the immunoSEQ multiplex PCR reads with MiXCR anew, one entry per CDR3 protein. The table shows 180,000 or so distinct CDR3 sequences, with more than 90% occurring only once. The sequencing input was CD4+ T cells from PBMCs. The source of these receptors is a human donor in good health.

CDR3 nucleotide sequence: TGCGCCAGCAGCCCCGGGACAGGCGGCCGAGGCTACACCTTC. This encodes CASSPGTGGRGYTF. The chain uses TRBV4-3 and TRBJ1-2; 8 nucleotides agree with TRBD1. CDR1 is LGHNA, CDR2 YSLEER, per germline. V gave up 4 bases and J gave up 8 bases; unmatched junction bases: 9. This CDR3 comprises 14 residues.

The chain joins TRBV28 to TRBJ2-7; 10 bases align to TRBD2. There are 15 residues in the CDR3. CDR1 and CDR2 from the germline V gene are MDHEN and SYDVKM. V gave up 6 bases and J gave up 0 bases; unmatched junction bases: 5. The CDR3 sequence: CASRTTSGASYEQYF. Written as DNA, the CDR3 is TGTGCCAGCAGAACAACTAGCGGGGCCTCCTACGAGCAGTACTTC.

V is TRBV12-3 or TRBV12-4 and J is TRBJ2-3, with D maybe TRBD1 (6 bases). The V end was cut by 1 base, the J end by 2 bases, with 7 bases between. The CDR3 length is 14 residues. CDR3 sequence: CASSLGDNTDTQYF. In DNA form, the CDR3 reads TGTGCCAGCAGTTTAGGGGACAACACAGATACGCAGTATTTT.

As regards this clonotype: The conserved closing phenylalanine or tryptophan is absent in this CDR3, likely reflecting a read error. The rearrangement links TRBV5-5 to TRBJ1-1, with D unclear. This CDR3 spans 13 amino acids. The germline V and J ends were trimmed by 3 bases and 1 base, with 7 bases remaining between them. Per germline, CDR1 SGHKS and CDR2 YYEKEE (reference sequence). The CDR3 nucleotides are TGTGCCAGCAGCTACGGTCCGAACACTGAAGCTTTCTCT. This sequence encodes CASSYGPNTEAFS.

The chain carries TRBV27 and TRBJ2-1; possible D gene TRBD1, 6 bases. Trimming pared 2 bases from V and 2 bases from J, leaving 10 bases between. Germline CDR1 reads MNHEY; CDR2 reads SMNVEV (reference sequence). The CDR3 runs to 15 residues. The CDR3 reads CASSLRGHPYNEQFF. The CDR3 region has the DNA TGTGCCAGCAGTTTAAGGGGACACCCCTACAATGAGCAGTTCTTC.

This chain connects TRBV12-3 or TRBV12-4 to TRBJ1-5; no reliable D call. The length of the CDR3 is 13 residues. Trimming took 2 bases from V and 8 from J, leaving 10 bases between them. The CDR3 DNA reads as TGTGCCAGCAGTTTAACTTGGGAGGAGCCCCAGCATTTT. It translates to CASSLTWEEPQHF.

The chain employs TRBV6-5 and TRBJ2-5; tentatively, D is TRBD1 (6 bases). V lost 8 bases to trimming and J lost 5 bases, with 12 bases between them. CDR3 length: 12 amino acids. The V gene's germline CDR1 is MNHEY and CDR2 SVGAGI. The CDR3 reads CASQGNGETQYF. The CDR3 region has the DNA TGTGCCAGCCAGGGGAACGGGGAGACCCAGTACTTC.

The chain carries TRBV18 and TRBJ2-3; 9 bases agree with TRBD2. This CDR3 is 15 amino acids long. Trimming took 2 bases from V and 5 from J; bases not matched to a gene: 5. Germline values: CDR1 KGHSH, CDR2 LQKENI. In DNA, the CDR3 is TGTGCCAGCTCACCATTCGGCGGGGGGGAAGATACGCAGTATTTT. Translation: CASSPFGGGEDTQYF. Filled out from reference TRBV18 and TRBJ2-3, the complete variable domain reads NAGVMQNPRHLVRRRGQEARLRCSPMKGHSHVYWYRQLPEEGLKFMVYLQKENIIDESGMPKERFSAEFPKEGPSILRIQQVVRGDSAAYFCASSPFGGGEDTQYFGPGTRLTVL.

The chain uses TRBV11-2 and TRBJ2-5; 9 bases are shared with TRBD2. The germline V gene encodes CDR1 SGHAT and CDR2 FQNNGV. This CDR3 has 16 residues. V dropped 2 bases and J dropped 13; count of bases not matched to a gene: 17. The CDR3 DNA sequence: TGTGCCAGCAGCTTATGGAGCGGGGGGCCACTATCGGCCGGGTACTTC. It codes for CASSLWSGGPLSAGYF.

This clonotype was observed a single time. The CDR3 loop reads CAIRLQGADSPLHF. CDR3 nucleotide sequence: TGTGCCATCAGACTACAGGGGGCCGATTCACCCCTCCACTTT. J is TRBJ1-6 and V is TRBV10-3; TRBD1 matches 9 bases. J was trimmed by 8 bases and V by 6 bases; bases with no gene match: 5. The CDR3 has 14 residues. The V gene's germline CDR1 is ENHRY and CDR2 SYGVKD.

The chain combines TRBV4-3 with TRBJ2-1, with D perhaps given as TRBD1 or TRBD2 (5 bases each). The CDR3 spans 14 residues. Germline V gives CDR1 LGHNA, CDR2 YSLEER. Trimming removed 0 bases at V and 9 bases at J, with 12 bases between. This CDR3 is CASSQDGALAEQFF. Here the CDR3 DNA reads TGCGCCAGCAGCCAAGATGGGGCGCTAGCTGAGCAGTTCTTC.

The chain combines TRBV20-1 with TRBJ1-2; D uncertain. V lost 0 bases and J 4 bases, leaving 15 bases between the germline ends. The CDR3 loop spans 15 amino acids. CDR1 and CDR2 (germline): DFQATT, SNEGSKA (reference sequence). CDR3 sequence (DNA): TGCAGTGCTAGAGACCCGCAAGGCCCAATCTATGGCTACACCTTC. Protein product: CSARDPQGPIYGYTF.

The chain uses TRBV7-9 and TRBJ2-5; TRBD1 matches at 9 bases. Germline V lookup: CDR1 SEHNR, CDR2 FQNEAQ (reference sequence). This CDR3 contains 15 residues. V was clipped by 6 bases and J by 4 bases; unmatched bases: 9. The CDR3 DNA reads TGTGCCAGCAGTCGAGGCGACAGGGGGGGAGAGACCCAGTACTTC. Translation: CASSRGDRGGETQYF.

The rearrangement links TRBV5-1 to TRBJ2-2; D possibly corresponds to TRBD1 (5 bases). The germline gives CDR1 SGHRS, CDR2 YFSETQ. The CDR3 totals 14 residues. V was cut by 4 bases and J by 5 bases, with 12 bases left in between. Here the CDR3 reads CASSGATVTGELFF. The CDR3 DNA reads TGCGCCAGCAGCGGGGCGACGGTTACCGGGGAGCTGTTTTTT.

Details on this clonotype: A read error may account for a junction end that differs from germline. V is TRBV28 and J is TRBJ2-1; 9 bases agree with TRBD1. This CDR3 has 11 amino acids. Germline V gives CDR1 MDHEN, CDR2 SYDVKM. The DNA of the CDR3 is TGTGCCAGCAGTTTACGAGGGACAGGGATCTTC. Protein: CASSLRGTGIF.

The rearrangement uses TRBV9 and TRBJ2-6; no reliable D call. This CDR3 is 18 amino acids long. Trimming left V 0 bases short and J 0 bases short, with 13 bases between. Looked up from germline, CDR1 is SGDLS and CDR2 is YYNGEE. CDR3 DNA: TGTGCCAGCAGCGTAGCATTGGACGGATCCTCTGGGGCCAACGTCCTGACTTTC. This sequence encodes CASSVALDGSSGANVLTF.

The gene calls are TRBV7-2 and TRBJ2-5, with D possibly being TRBD2 (5 bases). The CDR3 consists of 14 residues. The germline gives CDR1 SGHTA, CDR2 FQGNSA. V was clipped by 4 bases and J by 1 base, with 10 bases between them. The CDR3 bases are TGTGCCAGCAGCTACCGGAGCGGCCAAGAGACCCAGTACTTC. This codes for CASSYRSGQETQYF.

The chain links TRBV15 to TRBJ2-7; no clear D gene. CDR1 and CDR2 (germline): LNHNV, YYDKDF (reference sequence). The CDR3 contains 14 residues. With 4 bases removed from V and 0 bases from J, the gap between germline ends came to 10 bases. The CDR3 is CATSIGTNSYEQYF. CDR3 coding DNA: TGTGCCACCAGCATCGGCACCAACTCCTACGAGCAGTACTTC.

The chain is built from TRBV6-5 and TRBJ2-3; TRBD2 agrees at 10 bases. The CDR3 contains 15 residues. Trimming cost V 7 bases and J 5 bases; bases outside gene matches: 9. Germline-derived CDR1 and CDR2 are MNHEY and SVGAGI. Here the CDR3 reads CASNRLAGGVDTQYF. DNA of the CDR3: TGTGCCAGCAATCGACTAGCGGGTGGTGTAGATACGCAGTATTTT.

V and J are TRBV9 and TRBJ2-5; D gene ambiguous. Germline assignment: CDR1 SGDLS and CDR2 YYNGEE. There are 13 residues in the CDR3. Trimming took 4 bases from V and 5 from J, leaving 12 bases between them. CDR3 sequence (DNA): TGTGCCAGCAGCCGTTCAGTGTGGGAGACCCAGTACTTC. As protein: CASSRSVWETQYF.

The rearrangement links TRBV27 to TRBJ2-3, with D uncertain. V dropped 4 bases and J dropped 0 bases, with 11 bases sitting between them. The CDR3 extends over 15 amino acids. CDR1 and CDR2 (germline): MNHEY, SMNVEV (reference sequence). The CDR3, as DNA: TGTGCCAGCAGTTATGCAGAGACTAGCACAGATACGCAGTATTTT. It specifies CASSYAETSTDTQYF.

This rearrangement joins TRBV5-1 to TRBJ2-3, with 11 bases matching TRBD2. V trimming: 3 bases; J trimming: 0 bases; junction bases outside the gene matches: 6. The CDR3 runs 17 residues. In germline, CDR1 is SGHRS, CDR2 YFSETQ. The CDR3 spells CASSSLAGGPSTDTQYF. CDR3 nucleotides: TGCGCCAGCAGCTCCCTAGCGGGGGGCCCCAGCACAGATACGCAGTATTTT. Variable domain in full (rest from reference TRBV5-1 and TRBJ2-3): KAGVTQTPRYLIKTRGQQVTLSCSPISGHRSVSWYQQTPGQGLQFLFEYFSETQRNKGNFPGRFSGRQFSNSRSEMNVSTLELGDSALYLCASSSLAGGPSTDTQYFGPGTRLTVL.

The rearrangement joins TRBV29-1 to TRBJ1-2, with 8 bases matching TRBD1. Germline loops: CDR1 SQVTM, CDR2 ANQGSEA. This CDR3 is built from 15 residues. V lost 3 bases and J lost 4; bases outside the gene matches: 10. This CDR3 reads CSVDSGGPPVYGYTF. As DNA, the CDR3 is TGCAGCGTTGACTCAGGGGGCCCTCCCGTCTATGGCTACACCTTC.

The chain is built from TRBV28 and TRBJ2-7, with a tentative D call TRBD1 (6 bases). The V gene lost 7 bases and the J gene lost 2 bases, with 9 bases spanning the gap. Germline CDR1 is MDHEN and CDR2 is SYDVKM. The CDR3 contains 12 residues. CDR3 nucleotides: TGTGCCAGCACGGCAGGGGCCTACGAGCAGTACTTC. Translated: CASTAGAYEQYF. The entire variable domain, with the rest obtained from reference TRBV28 and TRBJ2-7, is as follows: DVKVTQSSRYLVKRTGEKVFLECVQDMDHENMFWYRQDPGLGLRLIYFSYDVKMKEKGDIPEGYSVSREKKERFSLILESASTNQTSMYLCASTAGAYEQYFGPGTRLTVT.

J is TRBJ1-1 and V is TRBV4-3; D gene uncertain. Per the germline V gene, CDR1 is LGHNA and CDR2 is YSLEER. Trimming took 1 base from V and 4 from J, leaving 7 bases between them. This CDR3 comprises 13 residues. CDR3 nucleotide sequence: TGCGCCAGCAGCCAAGTCGACGGCACTGAAGCTTTCTTT. Translating it yields CASSQVDGTEAFF.

V is TRBV14 and J is TRBJ1-2; D call uncertain. CDR3 size: 14 residues. Germline V CDR1 and CDR2: SGHDN, FVKESK. Trimming cost V 1 base and J 6 bases, with 12 bases left between them. CDR3 bases: TGTGCCAGCAGCCAAGCAGGTATATGGGATGGCTACACCTTC. Translation gives CASSQAGIWDGYTF.

The CDR3 sequence is CSASFNEQFF. In DNA form, the CDR3 reads TGCAGTGCTAGCTTCAATGAGCAGTTCTTC. The chain recombines TRBV20-1 with TRBJ2-1; D unresolved. Between the trimmed V and J ends, which lost 3 bases and 6 bases, there was a span of 3 bases. The germline V gene encodes CDR1 DFQATT and CDR2 SNEGSKA (reference sequence). The CDR3 consists of 10 residues.

This chain uses TRBV29-1 with TRBJ1-1; D call uncertain. CDR3 length: 12 amino acids. Germline lookup yields CDR1 SQVTM and CDR2 ANQGSEA. V was shortened by 1 base and J by 2 bases, with 5 bases between the two germline ends. The CDR3 nucleotides read TGCAGCGTTGAAGGGTTCAACACTGAAGCTTTCTTT. Its protein is CSVEGFNTEAFF.

The CDR3 DNA sequence: TGTGCCAGCAGCTTACAAGCGGGCCAGGTGGAGACCCAGTACTTC. Protein sequence: CASSLQAGQVETQYF. The chain uses TRBV7-2 and TRBJ2-5; TRBD2 is a possible D gene (6 bases). In germline, CDR1 is SGHTA, CDR2 FQGNSA. The CDR3 loop spans 15 amino acids. Trimming removed 2 bases from V and 5 bases from J, with 15 bases in between.